This TCR beta chain was retrieved from a study of OX40 agonist ivuxolimab in advanced cancers. For the study at large: Under the entry rules, prior anti-PD-1, anti-PD-L1 or anti-CTLA-4 therapy was allowed, and more than 35% had some.

CDR3 length: 13 amino acids. Germline values: CDR1 MNHNY, CDR2 SVGAGI (reference sequence). The germline V and J ends were trimmed by 4 bases and 3 bases, with 9 bases remaining between them. The repertoire was sequenced with immunoSEQ multiplex PCR; TCRdb's copy has only in-frame clones and lacks some. The sample contains about 76,000 clones, 85% to 90% of which appear only once. The clonotype comes from an adult with an advanced solid tumor such as melanoma, head and neck, liver or kidney cancer. The V gene is TRBV6-6, the J gene TRBJ1-1; D unclear. The material sequenced was CD4+ or CD8+ T cells sorted from blood, taken in a trial of the OX40 agonist ivuxolimab. The CDR3 spells CASSLGSDTEAFF. The CDR3, as DNA: TGTGCCAGCAGTTTGGGATCGGACACTGAAGCTTTCTTT.